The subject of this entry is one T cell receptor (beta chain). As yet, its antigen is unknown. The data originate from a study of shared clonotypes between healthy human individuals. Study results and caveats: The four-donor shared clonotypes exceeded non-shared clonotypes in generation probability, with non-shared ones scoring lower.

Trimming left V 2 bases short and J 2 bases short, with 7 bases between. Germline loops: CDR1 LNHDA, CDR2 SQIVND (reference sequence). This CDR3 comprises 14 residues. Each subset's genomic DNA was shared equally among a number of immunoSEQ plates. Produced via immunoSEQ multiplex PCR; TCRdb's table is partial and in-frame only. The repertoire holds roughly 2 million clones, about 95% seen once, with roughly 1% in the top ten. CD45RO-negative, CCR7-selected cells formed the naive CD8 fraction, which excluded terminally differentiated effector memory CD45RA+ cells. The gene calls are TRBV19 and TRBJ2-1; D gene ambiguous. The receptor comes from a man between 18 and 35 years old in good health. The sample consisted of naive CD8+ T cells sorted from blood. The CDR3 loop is CASSIPATYNEQFF. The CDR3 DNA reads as TGTGCCAGTAGTATACCGGCCACCTACAATGAGCAGTTCTTC.